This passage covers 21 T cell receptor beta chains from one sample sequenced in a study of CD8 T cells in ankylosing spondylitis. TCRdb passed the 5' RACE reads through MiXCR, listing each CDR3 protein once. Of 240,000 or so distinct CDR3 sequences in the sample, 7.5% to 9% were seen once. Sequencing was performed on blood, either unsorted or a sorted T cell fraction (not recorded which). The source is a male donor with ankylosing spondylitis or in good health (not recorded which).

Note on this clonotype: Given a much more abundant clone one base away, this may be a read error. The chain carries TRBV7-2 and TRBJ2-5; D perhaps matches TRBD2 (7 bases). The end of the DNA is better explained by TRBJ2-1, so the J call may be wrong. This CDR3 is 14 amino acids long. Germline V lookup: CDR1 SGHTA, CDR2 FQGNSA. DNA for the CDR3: TGTGCCAGCAGCCCGATGGGGGGGGCAGAGACCCAGTTCTTC. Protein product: CASSPMGGAETQFF.

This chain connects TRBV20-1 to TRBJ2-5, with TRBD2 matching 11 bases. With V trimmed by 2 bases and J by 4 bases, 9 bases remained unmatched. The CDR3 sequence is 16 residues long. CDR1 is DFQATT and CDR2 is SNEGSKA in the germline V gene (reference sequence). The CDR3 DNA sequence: TGCAGTGCTAGACCGACTAGCGGGGTGGGGGGAGAGACCCAGTACTTC. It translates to CSARPTSGVGGETQYF.

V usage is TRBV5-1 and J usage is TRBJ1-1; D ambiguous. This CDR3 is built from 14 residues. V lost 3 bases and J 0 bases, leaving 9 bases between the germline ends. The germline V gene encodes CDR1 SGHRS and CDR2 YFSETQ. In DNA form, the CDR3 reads TGCGCCAGCAGCTCTCCTAACATGAACACTGAAGCTTTCTTT. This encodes CASSSPNMNTEAFF.

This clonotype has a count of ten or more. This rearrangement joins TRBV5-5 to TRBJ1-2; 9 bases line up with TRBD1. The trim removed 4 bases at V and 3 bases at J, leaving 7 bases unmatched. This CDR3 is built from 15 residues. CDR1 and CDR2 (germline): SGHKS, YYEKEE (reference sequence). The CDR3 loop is CASSTRDRVDYGYTF. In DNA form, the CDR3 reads TGTGCCAGCAGCACCCGGGACAGGGTTGACTATGGCTACACCTTC.

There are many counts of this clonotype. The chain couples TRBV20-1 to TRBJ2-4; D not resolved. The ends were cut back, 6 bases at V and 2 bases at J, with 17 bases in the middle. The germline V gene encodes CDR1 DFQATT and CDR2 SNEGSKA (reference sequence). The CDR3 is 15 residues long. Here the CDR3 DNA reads TGCAGTGCCCCCCCCCTCCAGCGAACCAAAAACATTCAGTACTTC. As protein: CSAPPLQRTKNIQYF.

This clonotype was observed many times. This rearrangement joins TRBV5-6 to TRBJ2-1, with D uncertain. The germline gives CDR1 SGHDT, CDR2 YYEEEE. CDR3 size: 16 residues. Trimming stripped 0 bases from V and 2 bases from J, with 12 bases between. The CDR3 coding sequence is TGTGCCAGCAGCTTGGCTGCTCCCCTTACCTACAATGAGCAGTTCTTC. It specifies CASSLAAPLTYNEQFF.

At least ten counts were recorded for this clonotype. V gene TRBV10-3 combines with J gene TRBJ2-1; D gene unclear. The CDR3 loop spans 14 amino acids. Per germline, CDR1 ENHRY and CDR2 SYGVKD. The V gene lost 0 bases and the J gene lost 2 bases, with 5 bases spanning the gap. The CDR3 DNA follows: TGTGCCATCAGTGAGTCCCAGACCTACAATGAGCAGTTCTTC. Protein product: CAISESQTYNEQFF.

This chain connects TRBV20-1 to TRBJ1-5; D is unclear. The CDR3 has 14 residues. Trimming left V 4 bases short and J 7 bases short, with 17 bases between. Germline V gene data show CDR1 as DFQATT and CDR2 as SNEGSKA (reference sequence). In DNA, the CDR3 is TGCAGTGCTACCGGACCCAACACCGGGCAGCCCCAGCATTTT. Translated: CSATGPNTGQPQHF.

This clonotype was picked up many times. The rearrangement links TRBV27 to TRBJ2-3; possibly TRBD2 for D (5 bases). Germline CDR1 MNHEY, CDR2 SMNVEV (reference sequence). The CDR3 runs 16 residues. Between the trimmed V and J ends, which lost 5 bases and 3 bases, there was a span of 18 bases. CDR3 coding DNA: TGTGCCAGCAGTCGCGTTTCGGGGTTGAGAACAGATACGCAGTATTTT. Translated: CASSRVSGLRTDTQYF.

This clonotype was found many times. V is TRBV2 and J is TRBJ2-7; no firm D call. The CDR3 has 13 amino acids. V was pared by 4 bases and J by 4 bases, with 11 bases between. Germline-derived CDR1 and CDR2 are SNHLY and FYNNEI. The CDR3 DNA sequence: TGTGCCAGCAGTGTTGCTTGGACGTACGAGCAGTACTTC. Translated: CASSVAWTYEQYF.

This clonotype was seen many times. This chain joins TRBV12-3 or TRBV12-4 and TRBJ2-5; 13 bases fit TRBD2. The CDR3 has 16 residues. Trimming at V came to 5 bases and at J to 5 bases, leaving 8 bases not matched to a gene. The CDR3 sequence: CASSLTSGRAGETQYF. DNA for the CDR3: TGTGCCAGCAGTCTAACTAGCGGGAGGGCCGGCGAGACCCAGTACTTC.

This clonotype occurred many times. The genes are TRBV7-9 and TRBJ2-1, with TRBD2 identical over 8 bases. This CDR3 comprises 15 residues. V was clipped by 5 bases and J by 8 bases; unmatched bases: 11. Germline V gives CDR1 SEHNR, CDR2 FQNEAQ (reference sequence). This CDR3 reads CASSPRVREGDEQFF. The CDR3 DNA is TGTGCCAGCAGCCCTAGGGTACGGGAGGGTGATGAGCAGTTCTTC.

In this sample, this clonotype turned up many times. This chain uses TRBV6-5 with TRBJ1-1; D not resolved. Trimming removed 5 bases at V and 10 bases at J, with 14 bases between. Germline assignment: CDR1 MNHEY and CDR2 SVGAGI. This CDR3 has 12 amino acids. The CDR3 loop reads CASSPGWARAFF. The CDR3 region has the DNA TGTGCCAGCAGTCCCGGTTGGGCCAGAGCTTTCTTT.

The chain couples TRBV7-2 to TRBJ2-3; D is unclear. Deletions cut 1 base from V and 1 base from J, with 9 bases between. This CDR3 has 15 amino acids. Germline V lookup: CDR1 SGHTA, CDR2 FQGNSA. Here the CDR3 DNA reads TGTGCCAGCAGCTTAGGAGTTTCGGGCACAGATACGCAGTATTTT. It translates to CASSLGVSGTDTQYF.

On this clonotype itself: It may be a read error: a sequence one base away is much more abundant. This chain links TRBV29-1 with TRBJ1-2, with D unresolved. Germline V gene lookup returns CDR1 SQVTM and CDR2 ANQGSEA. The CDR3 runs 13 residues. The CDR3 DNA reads TGCAGCGCTACTCTTGGGAACCACTATGGCTACCCCTTC. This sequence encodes CSATLGNHYGYPF.

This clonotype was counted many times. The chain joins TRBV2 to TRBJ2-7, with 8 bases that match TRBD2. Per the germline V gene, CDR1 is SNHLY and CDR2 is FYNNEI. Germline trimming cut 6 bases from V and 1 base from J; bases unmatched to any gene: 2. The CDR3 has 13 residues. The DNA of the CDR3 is TGTGCCAGCAGAGTAGCGGGGTCCTACGAGCAGTACTTC. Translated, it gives CASRVAGSYEQYF.

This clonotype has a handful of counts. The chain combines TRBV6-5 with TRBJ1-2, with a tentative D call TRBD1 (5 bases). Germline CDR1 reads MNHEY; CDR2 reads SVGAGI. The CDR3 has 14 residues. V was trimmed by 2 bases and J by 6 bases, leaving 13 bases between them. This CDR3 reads CASSYGTVRDGYTF. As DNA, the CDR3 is TGTGCCAGCAGTTACGGGACGGTCCGGGATGGCTACACCTTC.

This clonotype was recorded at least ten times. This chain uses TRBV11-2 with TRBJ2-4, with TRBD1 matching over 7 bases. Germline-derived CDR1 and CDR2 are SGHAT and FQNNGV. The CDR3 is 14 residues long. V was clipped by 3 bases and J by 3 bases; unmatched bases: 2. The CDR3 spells CASSLGTVKNIQYF. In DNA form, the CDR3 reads TGTGCCAGCAGCTTGGGGACAGTCAAAAACATTCAGTACTTC. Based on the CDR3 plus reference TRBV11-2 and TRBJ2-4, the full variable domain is EAGVAQSPRYKIIEKRQSVAFWCNPISGHATLYWYQQILGQGPKLLIQFQNNGVVDDSQLPKDRFSAERLKGVDSTLKIQPAKLEDSAVYLCASSLGTVKNIQYFGAGTRLSVL.

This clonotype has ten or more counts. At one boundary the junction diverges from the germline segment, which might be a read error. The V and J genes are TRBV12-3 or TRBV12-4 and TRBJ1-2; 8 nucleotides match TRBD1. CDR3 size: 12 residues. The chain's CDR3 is CASSLGQGGYTF. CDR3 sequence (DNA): TGTGCCAGCAGCTTAGGACAGGGCGGCTACACCTTC.

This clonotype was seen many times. The CDR3 here is CASTKGKGYEQYF. The CDR3 region has the DNA TGTGCCAGCACTAAAGGGAAGGGCTACGAGCAGTACTTC. The chain carries TRBV6-1 and TRBJ2-7; the D is unclear. The germline gives CDR1 MNHNS, CDR2 SASEGT. The CDR3 loop spans 13 amino acids. V was pared by 7 bases and J by 3 bases, with 13 bases between.

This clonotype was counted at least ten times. The CDR3 DNA is TGTGCCATCAGTGATATCGGATCTCCGTATGGCTACACCTTC. It encodes CAISDIGSPYGYTF. The V and J genes are TRBV10-3 and TRBJ1-2; D is unclear. The CDR3 totals 14 residues. With 3 bases removed from V and 5 bases from J, the gap between germline ends came to 13 bases. Germline CDR1 ENHRY, CDR2 SYGVKD.